The next 23 T cell receptor beta chains were all read from a single sample in a study of vaccination and CD4 T cells after COVID-19 (dated by TCRdb to between 2021 and 2022). The treatment or condition label here, explained by the study, means: approximately nine-day PBMC culture with coronavirus spike peptide pools or control peptides (ViraFEST assay). CD4+ T cells from unexposed donors were collected before the COVID-19 pandemic (2011-2018). For these TCRs, the target antigens are not known. The library was prepared using PCR. The listed sequencing device is Illumina iSeq 100. At the Johns Hopkins FTIC core, DNA from the cultured CD4+ T cells underwent TCR sequencing with the Oncomine TCR Beta short-read assay. The public reads were quality trimmed at Q25 with fastp and then assembled into clones with MiXCR by TCRdb, keeping productive beta chains. Merged by CDR3 protein, the rows form single entries marked with the most common genes and DNA. This sample lists some 9,000 distinct CDR3 sequences; roughly a third were detected once. The ten largest clones represent about 40% of the sample.

Sequenced sample: CD4+ T cells from blood, cultured in vitro. The receptors were sampled from a human donor in good health.

The rearrangement joins TRBV20-1 to TRBJ1-5, with a weak D call TRBD1 (6 bases). This CDR3 spans 17 amino acids. In germline, CDR1 is DFQATT, CDR2 SNEGSKA (reference sequence). Deletions cut 0 bases from V and 9 bases from J, with 24 bases between. The CDR3, as DNA: TGCAGTGCTAGAGATCGGGGTAACTCACACAGGGACGGGCCCCAGCATTTT. It encodes CSARDRGNSHRDGPQHF.

This chain joins TRBV6-5 and TRBJ2-6; 9 bases fit TRBD1. The CDR3 length is 17 residues. Germline V lookup: CDR1 MNHEY, CDR2 SVGAGI. Trimming cost V 10 bases and J 0 bases; bases outside gene matches: 10. CDR3 sequence: CAISYRGPNSGANVLTF. The CDR3 DNA reads as TGTGCCATCAGCTACAGGGGGCCCAACTCTGGGGCCAACGTCCTGACTTTC.

This clonotype was recorded a few times. The gene calls are TRBV20-1 and TRBJ2-3; TRBD2 agrees at 7 bases. The CDR3 has 13 amino acids. The junction had 9 bases not matched to a gene; V was cut back by 6 bases and J by 6 bases. Germline V gives CDR1 DFQATT, CDR2 SNEGSKA (reference sequence). CDR3 residues: CSASLAAVDTQYF. The CDR3 coding sequence is TGCAGTGCAAGTCTAGCGGCGGTGGATACGCAGTATTTT.

The chain employs TRBV30 and TRBJ1-6; TRBD1 matches at 10 bases. Trimming took 5 bases from V and 10 from J; bases not matched to a gene: 5. This CDR3 is 13 amino acids long. In germline, CDR1 is GTSNPN, CDR2 SVGIG (reference sequence). Here the CDR3 reads CAWYPGQGSPLHF. Written as DNA, the CDR3 is TGTGCCTGGTACCCGGGACAGGGGTCACCCCTCCACTTT.

The rearrangement uses TRBV19 and TRBJ2-2, with D hard to call. The CDR3 extends over 15 amino acids. CDR1 is LNHDA and CDR2 is SQIVND in the germline V gene (reference sequence). V was pared by 1 base and J by 5 bases, with 11 bases between. The chain's CDR3 is CASSIGPGLTGELFF. DNA for the CDR3: TGTGCCAGTAGTATAGGTCCCGGGTTGACCGGGGAGCTGTTTTTT.

The genes are TRBV7-8 and TRBJ1-2; tentative D call: TRBD1 (5 bases). V dropped 7 bases and J dropped 4 bases, with 13 bases sitting between them. CDR3 size: 13 residues. Germline V CDR1 and CDR2: SGHVS, FQNEAQ. The CDR3 protein is CASTVGGIYGYTF. In DNA form, the CDR3 reads TGTGCCAGCACCGTGGGGGGGATCTATGGCTACACCTTC.

This chain uses TRBV19 with TRBJ1-2; perhaps TRBD1 as D (5 bases). The CDR3 is 14 amino acids. Germline lookup yields CDR1 LNHDA and CDR2 SQIVND (reference sequence). V was cut by 3 bases and J by 2 bases, with 10 bases left in between. The CDR3 here is CASSMEGTNYGYTF. The CDR3 DNA reads as TGTGCCAGTAGTATGGAGGGGACCAACTATGGCTACACCTTC.

This clonotype was seen more than once but under ten times. The chain uses TRBV19 and TRBJ1-3; 10 bases are shared with TRBD1. The CDR3 has 15 residues. The V segment lost 5 bases and the J segment 2 bases; nucleotides outside the gene matches: 3. CDR1 is LNHDA and CDR2 is SQIVND in the germline V gene (reference sequence). CDR3 nucleotide sequence: TGTGCCAGTAGTTCGGGACAGGGGACTGGAAACACCATATATTTT. It codes for CASSSGQGTGNTIYF.

This clonotype was found once. This chain uses TRBV12-3 or TRBV12-4 with TRBJ1-5; D may be TRBD1 (6 bases). The V end lost 5 bases, the J end lost 9 bases, and 23 bases lay between the germline ends. This CDR3 has 16 residues. CDR3 coding DNA: TGTGCCAGCAGTAAAAACACGGGACACAGAAGCCGGCCCCAGCATTTT. Protein: CASSKNTGHRSRPQHF.

There are a few counts of this clonotype. The chain has TRBV5-1 and TRBJ2-5, with TRBD2 matching over 9 bases. Germline V gene lookup returns CDR1 SGHRS and CDR2 YFSETQ. The CDR3 consists of 15 residues. Trimming at V came to 4 bases and at J to 4 bases, leaving 8 bases not matched to a gene. CDR3 protein: CASSLSRAGGETQYF. The DNA for the CDR3 is TGCGCCAGCAGCCTCAGTCGAGCGGGGGGAGAGACCCAGTACTTC.

J is TRBJ1-1 and V is TRBV24-1; D unresolved. Germline-derived CDR1 and CDR2 are KGHDR and SFDVKD. CDR3 length: 16 residues. The V end was cut by 0 bases, the J end by 1 base, with 11 bases between. The CDR3 DNA is TGTGCCACCAGTGATTTGAAGGGTTATAGGAACACTGAAGCTTTCTTT. It yields the protein CATSDLKGYRNTEAFF.

This chain connects TRBV4-2 to TRBJ2-3; TRBD2 matches 9 bases. The ends lost 4 bases at V and 0 bases at J; junction bases unmatched: 2. Germline assignment: CDR1 LGHNA and CDR2 YNFKEQ. The CDR3 is made up of 15 amino acids. CDR3 nucleotide sequence: TGTGCCAGCAGCCTTCTAGCGGGAAGCACAGATACGCAGTATTTT. Translating it yields CASSLLAGSTDTQYF.

V usage is TRBV6-5 and J usage is TRBJ1-5; maybe TRBD1 (5 bases). Trimming took off 2 bases at V and 9 bases at J, with 14 bases between the two ends. The CDR3 covers 14 residues. The germline gives CDR1 MNHEY, CDR2 SVGAGI. The CDR3 region is CASSYNRERGPQHF. The CDR3 DNA reads TGTGCCAGCAGTTACAACCGGGAAAGGGGGCCCCAGCATTTT.

V usage is TRBV2 and J usage is TRBJ1-1, with a possible D match to TRBD1 (5 bases). Germline V gives CDR1 SNHLY, CDR2 FYNNEI. V shed 4 bases and J shed 0 bases, with 18 bases lying between them. CDR3 length equals 17 residues. DNA for the CDR3: TGTGCCAGCAGTGTCGGGGCTGTCGGGGGAATGAACACTGAAGCTTTCTTT. Its translation is CASSVGAVGGMNTEAFF.

This clonotype came up a few times. CDR3 coding DNA: TGTGCCAGCAGCTTAGGGTCGGAGCTCCCCTACGAGCAGTACTTC. It specifies CASSLGSELPYEQYF. The chain uses TRBV7-3 and TRBJ2-7, with no clear D. The germline CDR1 and CDR2 sequences are SGHTA and FQGTGA. Between the trimmed V and J ends, which lost 2 bases and 2 bases, there was a span of 13 bases. The CDR3 is 15 residues long.

In this sample, this clonotype turned up a few times. V and J are TRBV30 and TRBJ1-2, with 8 bases lining up with TRBD1. The CDR3 covers 13 residues. CDR1 and CDR2 from the germline V gene are GTSNPN and SVGIG (reference sequence). The ends lost 0 bases at V and 8 bases at J; junction bases unmatched: 5. CDR3 nucleotides: TGTGCCTGGAGTGTGACAGGGGTCGAGGGCTACACCTTC. This gives the protein CAWSVTGVEGYTF.

This chain joins TRBV2 and TRBJ2-7; no clear D. CDR3 length: 11 amino acids. Germline-derived CDR1 and CDR2 are SNHLY and FYNNEI. Trimming shortened V by 4 bases and J by 5 bases, and 6 bases separated the two germline ends. Written as DNA, the CDR3 is TGTGCCAGCAGTGGGTTGAACGAGCAGTACTTC. Amino acids: CASSGLNEQYF.

The rearrangement uses TRBV19 and TRBJ1-2, with 12 bases that match TRBD1. CDR3 length: 13 amino acids. V lost 10 bases and J lost 7; bases outside the gene matches: 7. In germline, CDR1 is LNHDA, CDR2 SQIVND (reference sequence). The CDR3 DNA follows: TGTGCCACTAGGGGACAGGGGGCAGTTGGCTACACCTTC. Translated: CATRGQGAVGYTF.

The chain recombines TRBV20-1 with TRBJ1-1; D is possibly TRBD1 (5 bases). CDR1 DFQATT and CDR2 SNEGSKA come from the germline V gene (reference sequence). Trimming removed 1 base from V and 10 bases from J, with 19 bases in between. The length of the CDR3 is 14 residues. The CDR3 spells CSARARASKAGAFF. The CDR3 DNA sequence: TGCAGTGCTAGAGCCAGGGCCAGCAAGGCTGGAGCTTTCTTT.

The chain recombines TRBV20-1 with TRBJ1-3; possible D gene TRBD1, 5 bases. There are 16 residues in the CDR3. Trimming removed 2 bases from V and 0 bases from J, with 14 bases in between. In germline, CDR1 is DFQATT, CDR2 SNEGSKA (reference sequence). CDR3 in amino acids: CSARLDSANSGNTIYF. The CDR3 bases are TGCAGTGCTAGATTAGACAGTGCCAACTCTGGAAACACCATATATTTT.

This clonotype has just a few counts. The chain combines TRBV7-9 with TRBJ1-1; D is possibly TRBD1 (5 bases). V lost 2 bases and J 3 bases, leaving 7 bases between the germline ends. The germline V gene has CDR1 SEHNR and CDR2 FQNEAQ (reference sequence). CDR3 length equals 13 residues. Here the CDR3 DNA reads TGTGCCAGCAGCTTACTAGGGGACACTGAAGCTTTCTTT. Amino acids: CASSLLGDTEAFF.

This chain links TRBV7-3 with TRBJ1-1; D gene uncertain. This CDR3 region has 13 residues. CDR1 SGHTA and CDR2 FQGTGA come from the germline V gene. Trimming took 2 bases from V and 6 from J, leaving 10 bases between them. CDR3 sequence (DNA): TGTGCCAGCAGCTTAGATGGGCGACCTGAAGCTTTCTTT. Amino acid sequence: CASSLDGRPEAFF.

This sequence joins TRBV20-1 and TRBJ2-7; D remains unclear. The CDR3 runs 12 residues. Trimming removed 1 base at V and 4 bases at J, with 8 bases between. Per the germline V gene, CDR1 is DFQATT and CDR2 is SNEGSKA (reference sequence). The DNA for the CDR3 is TGCAGTGCTAGAGTCAGCACATACGAGCAGTACTTC. As protein: CSARVSTYEQYF.